The 16 T cell receptor beta chains reported below all come from one sample, sequenced in a study of CD8 T cells in Susac syndrome (dated by TCRdb to the late 2010s). The library was produced with the immunoSEQ multiplex PCR assay. RNA was extracted using the RNeasy kit, and roughly 0.45 to 1 microgram was reverse transcribed with random hexamers. TCRdb itself trimmed the public reads at Q25 with fastp, ran MiXCR and retained productive beta chains. Every CDR3 protein is listed once, alongside the most common genes and DNA of its rows. Within this sample are 84,000 or so distinct CDR3 sequences, with about 95% of them counted one time only. 0.4% to 0.5% of the sample comes from the top ten. The source material was CD8+ T cells from PBMCs. The receptors stem from a human donor with Susac syndrome.

The chain joins TRBV11-2 to TRBJ2-7; 9 bases agree with TRBD2. The trim removed 3 bases at V and 2 bases at J, leaving 2 bases unmatched. The CDR3 spans 14 residues. Per germline, CDR1 SGHAT and CDR2 FQNNGV. CDR3 region: CASSFAGGPYEQYF. CDR3 in DNA: TGTGCCAGCAGCTTTGCGGGAGGGCCCTACGAGCAGTACTTC.

CDR3 nucleotides: TGCGCCAGCGGACCGCTTTTAGGACAGGCTAACTATGGCTACACCTTC. It yields the protein CASGPLLGQANYGYTF. The chain combines TRBV4-1 with TRBJ1-2; 7 bases line up with TRBD1. V shed 8 bases and J 0 bases; nucleotides not matched to a gene: 12. Germline V gives CDR1 MGHRA, CDR2 YSYEKL. This CDR3 is 16 amino acids long.

This chain connects TRBV19 to TRBJ2-1; D gene ambiguous. The length of the CDR3 is 13 residues. Germline CDR1 reads LNHDA; CDR2 reads SQIVND (reference sequence). V was clipped by 5 bases and J by 5 bases, with 10 bases between them. In DNA form, the CDR3 reads TGTGCCAGTAGTCTATCGGTCAACAATGAGCAGTTCTTC. Translating it yields CASSLSVNNEQFF.

This chain links TRBV5-6 with TRBJ1-1, with D unclear. Germline loops: CDR1 SGHDT, CDR2 YYEEEE. CDR3 length: 14 amino acids. Trimming took off 1 base at V and 10 bases at J, with 17 bases between the two ends. The CDR3 protein is CASSLNHPSDGAFF. CDR3 sequence (DNA): TGTGCCAGCAGCTTGAACCACCCCTCCGACGGAGCTTTCTTT.

V and J are TRBV13 and TRBJ2-5; TRBD2 aligns across 10 bases. V gave up 5 bases and J gave up 5 bases; unmatched junction bases: 8. Germline CDR1 reads PRHDT; CDR2 reads FYEKMQ (reference sequence). The CDR3 loop spans 15 amino acids. CDR3 protein: CASSVLAGAQETQYF. The CDR3 region has the DNA TGTGCCAGCAGCGTCCTAGCGGGAGCGCAGGAGACCCAGTACTTC.

This sequence joins TRBV11-1 and TRBJ2-1; D uncertain. The germline CDR1 and CDR2 sequences are SGHAT and FQDESV (reference sequence). V dropped 5 bases and J dropped 7 bases, with 6 bases sitting between them. The CDR3 length is 11 residues. CDR3 loop: CASSTRNEQFF. DNA of the CDR3: TGTGCCAGCAGCACCAGAAATGAGCAGTTCTTC.

The CDR3 DNA follows: TGCGCCAGCAGCCAAGCAGACGGGGACAGTAGAAGCGAGCAGTACTTC. Translated: CASSQADGDSRSEQYF. The rearrangement links TRBV4-3 to TRBJ2-7, with 7 positions matching TRBD1. The CDR3 totals 16 residues. The trim removed 1 base at V and 6 bases at J, leaving 12 bases unmatched. Germline V gene data show CDR1 as LGHNA and CDR2 as YSLEER.

The chain carries TRBV7-9 and TRBJ2-3; 9 bases fit TRBD1. Looked up from germline, CDR1 is SEHNR and CDR2 is FQNEAQ (reference sequence). The CDR3 runs to 19 residues. V was pared by 5 bases and J by 0 bases, with 15 bases of the junction left unmatched. The CDR3 sequence is CASSPSTGGIKTSTDTQYF. CDR3 nucleotides: TGTGCCAGCAGCCCATCGACAGGGGGGATCAAAACTAGCACAGATACGCAGTATTTT.

The chain links TRBV24-1 to TRBJ2-5; 7 positions agree with TRBD1. Germline trimming cut 2 bases from V and 3 bases from J; bases unmatched to any gene: 8. The CDR3 totals 16 residues. Germline values: CDR1 KGHDR, CDR2 SFDVKD. CDR3 in amino acids: CATSDSVTGSEETQYF. CDR3 nucleotides: TGTGCCACCAGTGATTCCGTGACAGGGAGCGAAGAGACCCAGTACTTC.

The chain recombines TRBV5-4 with TRBJ1-5; D gene unclear. Germline V gene lookup returns CDR1 SGHNT and CDR2 YYREEE (reference sequence). This CDR3 contains 13 residues. V gave up 0 bases and J gave up 3 bases, with 4 bases separating them. The CDR3 region is CASSLGVNQPQHF. As DNA, the CDR3 is TGTGCCAGCAGCTTGGGAGTCAATCAGCCCCAGCATTTT.

The chain has TRBV7-8 and TRBJ2-1; D is perhaps TRBD1 (6 bases). The V and J ends lost 4 bases and 0 bases respectively, with 10 bases between them. This CDR3 comprises 15 residues. Germline assignment: CDR1 SGHVS and CDR2 FQNEAQ. The CDR3 DNA reads as TGTGCCAGCAGCTGGACAGAGAGCTCCTACAATGAGCAGTTCTTC. Translated, it gives CASSWTESSYNEQFF. The entire variable domain, with the rest obtained from reference TRBV7-8 and TRBJ2-1, is as follows: GAGVSQSPRYKVAKRGQDVALRCDPISGHVSLFWYQQALGQGPEFLTYFQNEAQLDKSGLPSDRFFAERPEGSVSTLKIQRTQQEDSAVYLCASSWTESSYNEQFFGPGTRLTVL.

This rearrangement joins TRBV27 to TRBJ2-4; D might be TRBD1 or TRBD2, each matching 5 bases. Trimming shortened V by 4 bases and J by 0 bases, and 10 bases separated the two germline ends. CDR3 length: 15 amino acids. The germline CDR1 and CDR2 sequences are MNHEY and SMNVEV (reference sequence). The chain's CDR3 is CASSSGTLAKNIQYF. The CDR3 DNA is TGTGCCAGCAGTTCAGGGACCCTAGCCAAAAACATTCAGTACTTC.

V gene TRBV19 combines with J gene TRBJ2-1, with D hard to call. The CDR3 runs 14 residues. V was pared by 4 bases and J by 0 bases, with 7 bases between. Germline V gene data show CDR1 as LNHDA and CDR2 as SQIVND (reference sequence). This CDR3 is CASSRRSSYNEQFF. The CDR3 region has the DNA TGTGCCAGTAGTAGGCGGAGCTCCTACAATGAGCAGTTCTTC.

The chain links TRBV19 to TRBJ2-1; 8 bases match TRBD2. Looked up from germline, CDR1 is LNHDA and CDR2 is SQIVND (reference sequence). V was clipped by 6 bases and J by 7 bases; unmatched bases: 5. The CDR3 covers 13 residues. CDR3: CASSQTSENEQFF. CDR3 bases: TGTGCCAGTAGCCAGACTAGCGAGAATGAGCAGTTCTTC.

V and J are TRBV5-1 and TRBJ2-7; TRBD2 agrees at 7 bases. With V trimmed by 1 base and J by 2 bases, 6 bases remained unmatched. The germline CDR1 and CDR2 sequences are SGHRS and YFSETQ. The CDR3 extends over 15 amino acids. The DNA of the CDR3 is TGCGCCAGCAGCTTGAGGCGGGAGCCAACCTACGAGCAGTACTTC. Encoded protein: CASSLRREPTYEQYF.

The chain recombines TRBV4-1 with TRBJ1-5; D call uncertain. V lost 3 bases and J lost 5, with 14 bases in between. The CDR3 has 15 residues. Germline-derived CDR1 and CDR2 are MGHRA and YSYEKL. CDR3 bases: TGCGCCAGCAGCCAGTCGGGAGGAGACTATCAGCCCCAGCATTTT. Translating it yields CASSQSGGDYQPQHF.